This T cell receptor (beta chain) was captured by sequencing in a study of T cell changes during pregnancy in multiple sclerosis. Method: immunoSEQ multiplex PCR; TCRdb's copy keeps in-frame clones and lacks some. This repertoire shows tens of thousands of clones, 75% to 95% found once; its top ten account for around 0.85%. Sequences were derived from peripheral blood, sampled before pregnancy. This clonotype was obtained from a female donor with multiple sclerosis, enrolled in a pregnancy study.

Here the CDR3 DNA reads TGTGCCAGCAGCTTAGCGCGGGGCACTGAAGCTTTCTTT. It is translated as CASSLARGTEAFF. The J gene is TRBJ1-1, the V gene TRBV7-2; the D is unclear. V lost 0 bases and J 4 bases, leaving 6 bases between the germline ends. The CDR3 extends over 13 amino acids. CDR1 SGHTA and CDR2 FQGNSA come from the germline V gene.